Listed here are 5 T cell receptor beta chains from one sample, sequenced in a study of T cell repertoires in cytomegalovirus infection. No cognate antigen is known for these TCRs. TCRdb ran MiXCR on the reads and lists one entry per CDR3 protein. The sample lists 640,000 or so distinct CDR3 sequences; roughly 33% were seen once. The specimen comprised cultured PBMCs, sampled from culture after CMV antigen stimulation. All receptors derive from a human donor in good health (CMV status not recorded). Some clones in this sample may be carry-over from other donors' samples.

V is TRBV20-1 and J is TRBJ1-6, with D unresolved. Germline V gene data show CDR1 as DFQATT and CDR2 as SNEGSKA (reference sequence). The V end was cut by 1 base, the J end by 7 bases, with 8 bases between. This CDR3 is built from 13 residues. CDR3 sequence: CSARGTVNSPLHF. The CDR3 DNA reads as TGCAGTGCTAGAGGAACGGTCAATTCACCCCTCCACTTT.

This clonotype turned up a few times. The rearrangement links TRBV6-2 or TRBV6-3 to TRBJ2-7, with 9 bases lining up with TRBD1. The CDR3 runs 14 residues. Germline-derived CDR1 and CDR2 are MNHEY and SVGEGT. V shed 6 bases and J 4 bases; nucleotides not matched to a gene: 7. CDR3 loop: CASRNRDRAYEQYF. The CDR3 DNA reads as TGTGCCAGCAGAAACCGGGACAGGGCTTACGAGCAGTACTTC.

The CDR3 region is CSASFPGGGSGNTIYF. CDR3 nucleotide sequence: TGCAGTGCGTCCTTCCCCGGCGGGGGCTCTGGAAACACCATATATTTT. The chain uses TRBV20-1 and TRBJ1-3, with D maybe TRBD1 (5 bases). The length of the CDR3 is 16 residues. The germline gives CDR1 DFQATT, CDR2 SNEGSKA (reference sequence). Trimming removed 6 bases from V and 0 bases from J, with 18 bases in between.

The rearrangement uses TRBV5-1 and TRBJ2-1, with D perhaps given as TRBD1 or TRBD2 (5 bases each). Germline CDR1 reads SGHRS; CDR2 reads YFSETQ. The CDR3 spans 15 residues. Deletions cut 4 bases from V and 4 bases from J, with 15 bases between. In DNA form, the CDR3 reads TGCGCCAGCAGCATACGGGACCCAGGATACAATGAGCAGTTCTTC. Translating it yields CASSIRDPGYNEQFF. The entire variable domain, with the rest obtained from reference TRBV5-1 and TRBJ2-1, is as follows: KAGVTQTPRYLIKTRGQQVTLSCSPISGHRSVSWYQQTPGQGLQFLFEYFSETQRNKGNFPGRFSGRQFSNSRSEMNVSTLELGDSALYLCASSIRDPGYNEQFFGPGTRLTVL.

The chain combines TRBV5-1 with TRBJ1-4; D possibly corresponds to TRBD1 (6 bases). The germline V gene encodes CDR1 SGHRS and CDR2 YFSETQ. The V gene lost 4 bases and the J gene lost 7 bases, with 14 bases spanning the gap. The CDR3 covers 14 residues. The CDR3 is CASSPPGGAEKLFF. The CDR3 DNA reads TGCGCCAGCAGCCCCCCGGGGGGGGCTGAAAAACTGTTTTTT.